Included here is one TCR beta chain sequence, with context. Sequenced by immunoSEQ multiplex PCR; TCRdb stores in-frame clones only, minus some. The table records about 29,000 clones, around 83% of them present only once. Trimming took off 0 bases at V and 3 bases at J, with 12 bases between the two ends. The CDR3 runs to 15 residues. The germline CDR1 and CDR2 sequences are SGDLS and YYNGEE. This sample stems from a study of regulatory dendritic cells for organ transplantation. This TCR derives from a human donor in good health. This chain connects TRBV9 to TRBJ1-1, with a possible D match to TRBD1 (5 bases). Sequencing used naive CD4+ T cells from blood. The subset was: CD45RA+ naive T cells. The CDR3 sequence is CASSVGWGGYTEAFF. As DNA, the CDR3 is TGTGCCAGCAGCGTAGGTTGGGGGGGTTACACTGAAGCTTTCTTT.